This T cell receptor beta chain was identified in a study of shared clonotypes between healthy human individuals. General study points: Among non-shared clonotypes, generation probabilities were lower than among those shared by all four donors.

This clone occurred a few times. What it binds is not known. Profiling relied on immunoSEQ multiplex PCR, and the TCRdb table lists in-frame clones only, not all of them. This table has some 2,000,000 clones, about 95% appearing once. The V gene's germline CDR1 is SNHLY and CDR2 FYNNEI. V was clipped by 7 bases and J by 5 bases; unmatched bases: 8. The CDR3 runs 15 residues. The chain employs TRBV2 and TRBJ2-5; the match to TRBD2 covers 12 bases. The sequenced material came from naive CD4+ T cells sorted from blood. Stated subset: CD45RA+ positively selected. The source of this sequence is a man aged 18 to 35 in good health. The CDR3 protein is CASTRTSGVWETQYF. Here the CDR3 DNA reads TGTGCCAGCACACGGACTAGCGGGGTCTGGGAGACCCAGTACTTC.